The 22 T cell receptor beta chains listed next were all sequenced from one sample in a study of regulatory T cells in long-lasting Graves disease. Relying on iRepertoire HTBI primers and Arm-PCR of CDR3 regions, the team built TCR beta libraries. One entry per CDR3 protein, called by TCRdb with MiXCR from the multiplex PCR reads. Of more than 300,000 distinct CDR3 sequences listed, approximately 12% are singletons. Specified time point: newly diagnosed GD, antithyroid drugs for less than 3 months. PBMC-derived RNA was used for the TCR library. These data are also associated with another study on T cells in Graves' hyperthyroidism and ophthalmopathy.

The starting material was peripheral blood mononuclear cells (PBMCs), obtained at new diagnosis, from a patient treated with antithyroid drugs. These receptors all come from a woman between 18 and 29 years old with Graves disease.

This clonotype was detected many times. The chain recombines TRBV7-2 with TRBJ1-1; perhaps TRBD1 as D (5 bases). From germline, CDR1 is SGHTA and CDR2 FQGNSA. Deletions cut 3 bases from V and 1 base from J, with 12 bases between. The CDR3 contains 15 residues. CDR3 coding DNA: TGTGCCAGCAGCTTTACAGGCTTTTGGAACACTGAAGCTTTCTTT. As protein: CASSFTGFWNTEAFF.

This clonotype occurred many times. V is TRBV5-1 and J is TRBJ2-7; possible D gene TRBD2, 6 bases. CDR1 SGHRS and CDR2 YFSETQ come from the germline V gene. Trimming removed 4 bases from V and 2 bases from J, with 16 bases in between. The CDR3 length is 15 residues. The CDR3 DNA follows: TGCGCCAGCAGCCCTTCGGGACGGGGGACCTACGAGCAGTACGTC. The encoded protein is CASSPSGRGTYEQYV.

This clonotype came up a few times. Mismatch with germline at one junction end may stem from a read error. The chain joins TRBV12-5 to TRBJ1-3, with 7 bases aligning to TRBD1. The CDR3 covers 17 residues. Per germline, CDR1 LGHNT and CDR2 FRNRAP. Here the CDR3 DNA reads TGTGCTAGTGGTTTGGCGGGACAGTACCTCTCTGGAAACACCGTATATTTT. Translated: CASGLAGQYLSGNTVYF.

This clonotype was recorded many times. The chain couples TRBV11-2 to TRBJ2-7, with D perhaps TRBD2 (6 bases). This CDR3 is built from 13 residues. Trimming removed 5 bases from V and 5 bases from J, with 13 bases in between. CDR1 is SGHAT and CDR2 is FQNNGV in the germline V gene. For the CDR3, the DNA is TGTGCCAGCAGCCGCCGACTAGTGCACGAGCAGTACTTC. Residues: CASSRRLVHEQYF. Full variable domain (missing parts from reference TRBV11-2 and TRBJ2-7): EAGVAQSPRYKIIEKRQSVAFWCNPISGHATLYWYQQILGQGPKLLIQFQNNGVVDDSQLPKDRFSAERLKGVDSTLKIQPAKLEDSAVYLCASSRRLVHEQYFGPGTRLTVT.

The CDR3 DNA is TGCGCCAGCAGCTTTCGGGGTCCCAGCTCCTACGAGCAGTACTTC. Its translation is CASSFRGPSSYEQYF. The chain carries TRBV5-1 and TRBJ2-7; tentative D call: TRBD2 (5 bases). Germline V CDR1 and CDR2: SGHRS, YFSETQ. V lost 2 bases and J lost 0, with 12 bases in between. CDR3 length equals 15 residues. Complete variable domain (other parts from reference TRBV5-1 and TRBJ2-7): KAGVTQTPRYLIKTRGQQVTLSCSPISGHRSVSWYQQTPGQGLQFLFEYFSETQRNKGNFPGRFSGRQFSNSRSEMNVSTLELGDSALYLCASSFRGPSSYEQYFGPGTRLTVT.

This clonotype was seen repeatedly, ten times or more. The V call is TRBV4-3, the J call TRBJ2-3, with a possible D match to TRBD2 (6 bases). The CDR3 spans 17 residues. V was shortened by 0 bases and J by 2 bases, with 15 bases between the two germline ends. The germline CDR1 and CDR2 sequences are LGHNA and YSLEER. CDR3 region: CASSQEFGGAYTDTQYF. As DNA, the CDR3 is TGCGCCAGCAGCCAAGAATTCGGCGGGGCCTACACAGATACGCAGTATTTT.

This clonotype was picked up many times. The chain carries TRBV6-1 and TRBJ2-7; 7 bases align to TRBD1. V was clipped by 6 bases and J by 1 base; unmatched bases: 3. This CDR3 is built from 13 residues. From germline, CDR1 is MNHNS and CDR2 SASEGT. The DNA for the CDR3 is TGTGCCAGCAGCAGGGACAGATCCTACGAGCAGTACGTC. Its protein is CASSRDRSYEQYV.

There are many counts of this clonotype. The chain combines TRBV7-9 with TRBJ1-6; TRBD1 might be the D (5 bases). Germline V gives CDR1 SEHNR, CDR2 FQNEAQ (reference sequence). V lost 5 bases and J lost 7, with 18 bases in between. The CDR3 contains 16 residues. The CDR3 DNA reads as TGTGCCAGCAGCGCCTCGTCGCGGGGGACCAATTCACCCCTCCACTTT. This encodes CASSASSRGTNSPLHF.

This clonotype has a count of ten or more. V and J are TRBV6-2 or TRBV6-3 and TRBJ1-1, with D possibly being TRBD1 (5 bases). This CDR3 spans 12 amino acids. V was shortened by 6 bases and J by 11 bases, with 16 bases between the two germline ends. CDR1 and CDR2 (germline): MNHEY, SVGEGT. In nucleotides, the CDR3 is TGTGCCAGCAGCGGGGGTTCCGGAGGCGCTTTCTTT. Its translation: CASSGGSGGAFF.

In this sample, this clonotype turned up many times. V is TRBV27 and J is TRBJ2-1, with D perhaps matching TRBD2 (5 bases). Germline V gives CDR1 MNHEY, CDR2 SMNVEV (reference sequence). This CDR3 is 15 amino acids long. V lost 2 bases to trimming and J lost 2 bases, with 10 bases between them. The CDR3 nucleotides are TGTGCCAGCAGTTTAGTGGGAGACACCTACAATGAGCAGTTCTTC. Its translation is CASSLVGDTYNEQFF.

The V and J genes are TRBV12-3 or TRBV12-4 and TRBJ2-3, with 8 bases fitting TRBD2. Unmatched junction bases numbered 12, after V lost 6 bases and J lost 1 base. The CDR3 runs 17 residues. This CDR3 reads CASSQDPGGLRTDTQYF. The CDR3 DNA follows: TGTGCCAGCAGCCAAGATCCGGGGGGGTTACGCACAGATACGCAGTATTTT.

A few counts support this clonotype. The rearrangement joins TRBV10-3 to TRBJ1-2, with 7 nucleotides matching TRBD1. Per germline, CDR1 ENHRY and CDR2 SYGVKD. With 0 bases clipped from V and 4 bases from J, the junction kept 8 bases outside the gene matches. The CDR3 is 16 residues long. Here the CDR3 reads CAISESKLDRFYGYTF. DNA of the CDR3: TGTGCCATCAGTGAGTCGAAGCTGGACAGGTTCTATGGCTACACCTTC.

The chain employs TRBV20-1 and TRBJ2-1; the D gene is possibly TRBD2 (6 bases). Germline V lookup: CDR1 DFQATT, CDR2 SNEGSKA (reference sequence). The CDR3 has 15 amino acids. Trimming pared 0 bases from V and 8 bases from J, leaving 17 bases between. The CDR3 sequence: CSARDPGEGSDEQFF. CDR3 nucleotide sequence: TGCAGTGCTAGAGATCCGGGAGAGGGTTCGGATGAGCAGTTCTTC.

This clonotype was counted ten times or more. This chain joins TRBV5-1 and TRBJ1-2, with D unresolved. Trimming removed 0 bases at V and 5 bases at J, with 11 bases between. Per germline, CDR1 SGHRS and CDR2 YFSETQ. The CDR3 runs to 14 residues. CDR3 protein: CASSLGLRDYGYTF. For the CDR3, the DNA is TGCGCCAGCAGCTTGGGTCTCAGAGATTATGGCTACACCTTC.

V usage is TRBV29-1 and J usage is TRBJ1-2, with 10 bases matching TRBD1. Germline CDR1 is SQVTM and CDR2 is ANQGSEA. The CDR3 totals 16 residues. Germline trimming cut 6 bases from V and 4 bases from J; bases unmatched to any gene: 14. CDR3 DNA sequence: TGCAGCGTCGACGACAGCGACAGGGGGCCCTCCTATGGCTACACCTTC. Amino acids: CSVDDSDRGPSYGYTF.

This clonotype was found many times. This chain joins TRBV7-6 and TRBJ2-1, with 9 bases that match TRBD1. The V and J ends lost 6 bases and 8 bases, in that order; junction bases with no gene match: 5. This CDR3 has 13 amino acids. CDR1 is SGHVS and CDR2 is FNYEAQ in the germline V gene. The CDR3 DNA reads as TGTGCCAGCAGAGGGACAGGGTTCGATGAGCAGTTCTTC. This encodes CASRGTGFDEQFF.

In its sample, this clonotype was seen a few times. CDR3: CASSSGPYGYTF. The CDR3 coding sequence is TGTGCCAGCAGTTCAGGACCCTATGGCTACACCTTC. This chain uses TRBV28 with TRBJ1-2; D not certain. V lost 4 bases, J lost 4 bases, and 7 bases lay in between. In germline, CDR1 is MDHEN, CDR2 SYDVKM. The CDR3 runs to 12 residues.

This clonotype was seen only a few times. The chain employs TRBV24-1 and TRBJ2-2; the D is unclear. The CDR3 is 16 residues long. Per the germline V gene, CDR1 is KGHDR and CDR2 is SFDVKD. Trimming removed 4 bases from V and 0 bases from J, with 11 bases in between. The CDR3, as DNA: TGTGCCACCAGTGAGCGGACGGTCACGAACACCGGGGAGCTGTTTTTT. Translation: CATSERTVTNTGELFF.

The sample holds many counts of this clonotype. The chain is built from TRBV6-5 and TRBJ2-7; 10 positions agree with TRBD2. V shed 0 bases, J shed 6 bases, and the junction held 2 bases outside the gene matches. The CDR3 sequence is 14 residues long. The germline V gene has CDR1 MNHEY and CDR2 SVGAGI. As DNA, the CDR3 is TGTGCCAGCAGTTACTCGACTAGCGGGTCCGAGCAGTACGTC. Amino acid sequence: CASSYSTSGSEQYV.

This clonotype was picked up many times. The rearrangement links TRBV6-5 to TRBJ1-3; D unclear. Germline CDR1 reads MNHEY; CDR2 reads SVGAGI. Trimming removed 2 bases at V and 3 bases at J, with 14 bases between. This CDR3 is 16 amino acids long. CDR3 loop: CASSYPRGSDGNTIYF. The DNA of the CDR3 is TGTGCCAGCAGTTACCCGAGAGGGTCGGATGGAAACACCATATATTTT.

This clonotype was seen a few times. This chain links TRBV4-1 with TRBJ1-1; D gene ambiguous. Germline values: CDR1 MGHRA, CDR2 YSYEKL. The V gene lost 4 bases and the J gene lost 6 bases, with 9 bases spanning the gap. There are 12 residues in the CDR3. Written as DNA, the CDR3 is TGCGCCAGCAGCCCCAACGGACCTGAAGCTTTCTTT. This translates into CASSPNGPEAFF.

This clonotype was counted ten times or more. The rearrangement joins TRBV6-1 to TRBJ1-1; D is perhaps TRBD1 (6 bases). This CDR3 region has 15 residues. Germline assignment: CDR1 MNHNS and CDR2 SASEGT. V lost 9 bases, J lost 0 bases, and 17 bases lay in between. The CDR3 DNA reads TGTGCCAGTTTTTACAGGGCAAGCGTGAACACTGAAGCTTTCTTT. Translated: CASFYRASVNTEAFF.